A selection of T cell receptor beta chains follows, all from one sample in a study of cytomegalovirus exposure and HLA in healthy donors. Clones were sequenced by immunoSEQ multiplex PCR, and TCRdb holds only the in-frame ones, with some missing. The sample holds over 200,000 clones, 90% seen once. Input material: PBMCs. Receptor source: a woman younger than 45 in good health and CMV-seronegative. Each CDR3 is given without its conserved first and last residue. The D gene is left open where the match is weak.

j_call d_call v_call cdr3_aa
TRBJ1-1 TRBD1 TRBV19 ASRPQGGTEAF
TRBJ1-5 - TRBV4-2 ASSLELGGNQPQH
TRBJ1-1 TRBD1 TRBV11-2 ASSLGVHRGEAF
TRBJ1-1 TRBD1 TRBV5-1 ASSLVGGGSSAF
TRBJ2-7 - TRBV4-2 ASSQATGRSSYEQY
TRBJ2-1 TRBD1 TRBV14 ASTQGSSTNEQF
TRBJ1-2 - TRBV7-9 ASLAPSGGYT
TRBJ2-7 TRBD2 TRBV6-7 ASTTPAGASYEQY
TRBJ2-1 - TRBV28 ASSLRGNEQF
TRBJ2-7 - TRBV6-5 ASRRGYEQY
TRBJ2-7 TRBD2 TRBV27 ASSAGGLPYEQY
TRBJ2-1 TRBD2 TRBV7-2 ASSSTSGSDNEQF
TRBJ2-1 - TRBV6-5 ASSYSFNADEQF
TRBJ2-3 TRBD2 TRBV12-5 ASGSGLAGGSGTDTQY
TRBJ2-7 - TRBV18 ASSPGTGAYEQY
TRBJ2-2 - TRBV7-3 ASSLTGTGELF
TRBJ2-7 TRBD1 TRBV28 ASSYRGMSSYEQY
TRBJ2-7 TRBD1 TRBV5-1 ASSVRDRGGNEQY